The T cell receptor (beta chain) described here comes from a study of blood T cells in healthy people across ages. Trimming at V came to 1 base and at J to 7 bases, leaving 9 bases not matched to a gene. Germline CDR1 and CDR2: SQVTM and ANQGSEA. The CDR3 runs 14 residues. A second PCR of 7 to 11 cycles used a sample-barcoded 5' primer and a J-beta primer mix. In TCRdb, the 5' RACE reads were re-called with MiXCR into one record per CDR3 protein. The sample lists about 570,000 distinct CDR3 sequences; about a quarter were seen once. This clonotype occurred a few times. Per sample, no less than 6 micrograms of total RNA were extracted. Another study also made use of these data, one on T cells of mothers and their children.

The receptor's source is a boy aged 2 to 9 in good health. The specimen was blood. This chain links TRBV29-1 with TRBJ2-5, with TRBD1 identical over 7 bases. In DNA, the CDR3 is TGCAGCGTTGAAGGCCAGGGGGAGAAGAGGACCCAGTACTTC. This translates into CSVEGQGEKRTQYF.